The 16 T cell receptor beta chains reported below all come from one sample, sequenced in a study of CD8+ T cells in alopecia areata. Following RNA extraction, reverse transcription yielded cDNA that acted as the sequencing template. Some clones are missing from TCRdb's copy, which holds only in-frame ones; the method was immunoSEQ multiplex PCR. The sample contains approximately 200,000 clones, 58% of which appear only once. Indicated treatment: oral pan-JAK inhibitor, 5-10 mg twice daily. The source was CD4+ T cells sorted from blood, collected at week 24, from a patient treated with tofacitinib. The receptor source for this set is a human donor with alopecia areata.

The V call is TRBV29-1, the J call TRBJ2-7; D perhaps matches TRBD2 (7 bases). Germline CDR1 is SQVTM and CDR2 is ANQGSEA. This CDR3 contains 15 residues. V was cut by 6 bases and J by 3 bases, with 21 bases left in between. The CDR3 DNA reads as TGCAGCGTCGTCCCCGGGCGGGGGCTCCACTACGAGCAGTACTTC. Translated, it gives CSVVPGRGLHYEQYF.

The chain is built from TRBV29-1 and TRBJ2-5; the D gene is possibly TRBD2 (5 bases). Germline CDR1 reads SQVTM; CDR2 reads ANQGSEA. Trimming cost V 7 bases and J 5 bases, with 8 bases left between them. CDR3 size: 10 residues. The CDR3 spells CSAGEETQYF. CDR3 DNA: TGCAGCGCCGGGGAGGAGACCCAGTACTTC.

Only a few counts were recorded for this clone. The genes are TRBV13 and TRBJ2-5, with D possibly TRBD1 on 8 matching bases. The CDR3 consists of 16 residues. The V gene lost 7 bases and the J gene lost 5 bases, with 23 bases spanning the gap. Per germline, CDR1 PRHDT and CDR2 FYEKMQ (reference sequence). The CDR3 DNA sequence: TGTGCCAGCACCCACAGGGGGGGGAGGGCCGTTGAGACCCAGTACTTC. Protein product: CASTHRGGRAVETQYF.

This clone was detected ten times or more. CDR3 protein: CASSYRNTEAFF. The CDR3 region has the DNA TGTGCCAGCAGTTACAGGAACACTGAAGCTTTCTTT. J is TRBJ1-1 and V is TRBV6-5; D is unclear. Germline V CDR1 and CDR2: MNHEY, SVGAGI. The CDR3 has 12 residues. Between the trimmed V and J ends, which lost 2 bases and 1 base, there was a span of 2 bases.

This clone was detected once. J is TRBJ1-1 and V is TRBV18; no firm D call. The V gene lost 2 bases and the J gene lost 1 base, with 5 bases spanning the gap. Looked up from germline, CDR1 is KGHSH and CDR2 is LQKENI. The CDR3 consists of 13 residues. CDR3 nucleotide sequence: TGTGCCAGCTCACCATGGGGGAACACTGAAGCTTTCTTT. Protein sequence: CASSPWGNTEAFF.

On this clone itself: The CDR3 does not close with the conserved phenylalanine or tryptophan, likely indicating a read error. It is unclear where the CDR3 begins or ends on the DNA, so no DNA is shown, and the CDR3 is as TCRdb lists it. CDR3 sequence reads: CASNPGGDRVPLGL. The V call is TRBV2, the J call TRBJ2-7; TRBD1 is the table's D call, not checked against the DNA. Germline CDR1 and CDR2: SNHLY and FYNNEI. The CDR3 has 14 residues if both end residues are counted.

This chain connects TRBV5-4 to TRBJ2-1; TRBD1 matches 8 bases. The CDR3 covers 14 residues. V lost 0 bases to trimming and J lost 6 bases; unmatched junction nucleotides: 2. In germline, CDR1 is SGHNT, CDR2 YYREEE (reference sequence). The CDR3 region is CASSLDRGTNEQFF. The CDR3 nucleotides read TGTGCCAGCAGCTTGGACAGGGGGACCAATGAGCAGTTCTTC.

The chain is built from TRBV25-1 and TRBJ2-4; D call uncertain. Trimming stripped 2 bases from V and 14 bases from J, with 13 bases between. CDR3 length equals 12 residues. The germline V gene encodes CDR1 MGHDK and CDR2 SYGVNS. The CDR3 protein is CASSETLGPEYF. The CDR3 nucleotides are TGTGCCAGCAGTGAAACTCTGGGCCCTGAGTACTTC.

V gene TRBV15 combines with J gene TRBJ2-1, with TRBD2 matching over 12 bases. Germline V gene data show CDR1 as LNHNV and CDR2 as YYDKDF (reference sequence). V lost 7 bases to trimming and J lost 5 bases; unmatched junction nucleotides: 9. CDR3 length equals 16 residues. The CDR3 here is CATTTALAGGNNEQFF. CDR3 nucleotides: TGTGCCACCACCACCGCCCTAGCGGGGGGGAACAATGAGCAGTTCTTC.

This sequence joins TRBV2 and TRBJ2-2; D is perhaps TRBD1 (6 bases). The V gene lost 3 bases and the J gene lost 0 bases, with 11 bases spanning the gap. CDR3 size: 16 residues. In germline, CDR1 is SNHLY, CDR2 FYNNEI. CDR3 protein: CASSENRAANTGELFF. CDR3 in DNA: TGTGCCAGCAGTGAGAACAGGGCGGCGAACACCGGGGAGCTGTTTTTT. Together with reference TRBV2 and TRBJ2-2, the CDR3 gives the full variable domain: EPEVTQTPSHQVTQMGQEVILRCVPISNHLYFYWYRQILGQKVEFLVSFYNNEISEKSEIFDDQFSVERPDGSNFTLKIRSTKLEDSAMYFCASSENRAANTGELFFGEGSRLTVL.

The rearrangement links TRBV5-4 to TRBJ2-1; 9 bases fit TRBD2. Losses at the gene ends were 0 bases for V and 5 bases for J; bases not matched to a gene: 3. This CDR3 has 15 residues. Germline V gene data show CDR1 as SGHNT and CDR2 as YYREEE (reference sequence). CDR3 bases: TGTGCCAGCAGCTTGGCTAGCGGGGCCCACAATGAGCAGTTCTTC. Translated, it gives CASSLASGAHNEQFF.

In this sample, this clone turned up a few times. Different DNA sequences within this sample yield the same CDR3. This chain links TRBV5-1 with TRBJ1-1; D is possibly TRBD1 (5 bases). CDR1 and CDR2 (germline): SGHRS, YFSETQ. The V and J ends lost 5 bases and 1 base respectively, with 12 bases between them. This CDR3 is built from 14 residues. The CDR3: CASSSGTGNTEAFF. The CDR3 nucleotides read TGCGCCAGCAGTTCCGGGACGGGGAACACTGAAGCTTTCTTT.

The chain uses TRBV6-5 and TRBJ2-7; D may be TRBD1 (5 bases). The germline V gene encodes CDR1 MNHEY and CDR2 SVGAGI. The CDR3 covers 16 residues. V lost 2 bases and J 0 bases, leaving 14 bases between the germline ends. The CDR3 reads CASSYRGPRSSYEQYF. The CDR3 DNA follows: TGTGCCAGCAGTTACAGGGGCCCTCGGAGCTCCTACGAGCAGTACTTC.

J is TRBJ2-7 and V is TRBV28; TRBD2 is a possible D gene (5 bases). The CDR3 has 13 residues. Germline assignment: CDR1 MDHEN and CDR2 SYDVKM. The V end lost 7 bases, the J end lost 2 bases, and 12 bases lay between the germline ends. The CDR3 loop is CASTLGVAYEQYF. The DNA of the CDR3 is TGTGCCAGCACCCTCGGGGTGGCCTACGAGCAGTACTTC.

The V gene is TRBV28, the J gene TRBJ2-3; D is ambiguous. The V and J ends lost 10 bases and 5 bases respectively, with 13 bases between them. Per the germline V gene, CDR1 is MDHEN and CDR2 is SYDVKM. The length of the CDR3 is 12 residues. The CDR3 bases are TGTGCCACTCGGAGATATGAAGATACGCAGTATTTT. This codes for CATRRYEDTQYF.

The chain links TRBV9 to TRBJ2-3; 8 bases align to TRBD2. The CDR3 contains 14 residues. V lost 8 bases to trimming and J lost 4 bases; unmatched junction nucleotides: 9. From germline, CDR1 is SGDLS and CDR2 YYNGEE. The CDR3 bases are TGTGCCAGTAGCTGGGCGGGAGGATCAGATACGCAGTATTTT. It translates to CASSWAGGSDTQYF. Filled out from reference TRBV9 and TRBJ2-3, the complete variable domain reads DSGVTQTPKHLITATGQRVTLRCSPRSGDLSVYWYQQSLDQGLQFLIQYYNGEERAKGNILERFSAQQFPDLHSELNLSSLELGDSALYFCASSWAGGSDTQYFGPGTRLTVL.